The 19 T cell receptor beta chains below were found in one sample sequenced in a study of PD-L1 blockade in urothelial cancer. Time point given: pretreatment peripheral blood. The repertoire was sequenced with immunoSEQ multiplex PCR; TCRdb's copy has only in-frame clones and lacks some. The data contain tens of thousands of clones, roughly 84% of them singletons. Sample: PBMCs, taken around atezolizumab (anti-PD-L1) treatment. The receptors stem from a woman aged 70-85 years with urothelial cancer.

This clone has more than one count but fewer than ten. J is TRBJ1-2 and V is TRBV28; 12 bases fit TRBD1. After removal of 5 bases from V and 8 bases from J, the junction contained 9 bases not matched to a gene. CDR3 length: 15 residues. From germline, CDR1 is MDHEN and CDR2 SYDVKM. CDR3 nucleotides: TGTGCCAGCAGTCCCCGCCGGGACAGGGGGCCGGGCTACACCTTC. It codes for CASSPRRDRGPGYTF.

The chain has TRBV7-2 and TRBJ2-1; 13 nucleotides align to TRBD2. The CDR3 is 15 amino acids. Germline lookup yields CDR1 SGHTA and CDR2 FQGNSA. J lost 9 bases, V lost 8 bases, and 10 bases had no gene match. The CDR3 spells CASLHPGLAGSEQFF. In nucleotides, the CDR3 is TGTGCCAGCCTCCACCCGGGACTAGCGGGAAGTGAGCAGTTCTTC.

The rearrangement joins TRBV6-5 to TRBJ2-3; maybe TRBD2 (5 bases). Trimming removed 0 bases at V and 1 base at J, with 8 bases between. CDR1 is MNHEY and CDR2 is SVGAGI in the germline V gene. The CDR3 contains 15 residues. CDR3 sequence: CASSYSWGGTDTQYF. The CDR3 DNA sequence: TGTGCCAGCAGTTACTCTTGGGGAGGCACAGATACGCAGTATTTT.

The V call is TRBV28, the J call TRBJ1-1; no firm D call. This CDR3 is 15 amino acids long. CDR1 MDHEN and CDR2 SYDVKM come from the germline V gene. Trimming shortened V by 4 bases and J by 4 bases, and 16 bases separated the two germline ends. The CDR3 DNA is TGTGCCAGCAGTTCCCCGCGGAGGGCGAGCACTGAAGCTTTCTTT. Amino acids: CASSSPRRASTEAFF.

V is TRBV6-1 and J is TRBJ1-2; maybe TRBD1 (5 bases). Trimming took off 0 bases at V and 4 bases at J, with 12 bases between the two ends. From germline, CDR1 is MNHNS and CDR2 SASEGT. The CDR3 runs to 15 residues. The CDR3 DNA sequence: TGTGCCAGCAGTGAAGCGCTGGGCCAGGGCTATGGCTACACCTTC. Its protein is CASSEALGQGYGYTF.

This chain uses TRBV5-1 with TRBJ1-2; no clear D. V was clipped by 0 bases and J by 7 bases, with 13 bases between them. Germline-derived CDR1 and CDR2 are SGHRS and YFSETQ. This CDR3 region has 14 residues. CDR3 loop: CASSLARQASGYTF. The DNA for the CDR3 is TGCGCCAGCAGCTTGGCTCGGCAGGCAAGTGGCTACACCTTC.

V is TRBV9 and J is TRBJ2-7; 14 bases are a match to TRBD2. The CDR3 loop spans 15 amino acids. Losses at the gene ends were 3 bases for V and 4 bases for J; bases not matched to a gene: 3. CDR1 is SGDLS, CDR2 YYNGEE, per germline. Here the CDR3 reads CASSGGLAGEYEQYF. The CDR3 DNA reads TGTGCCAGCAGCGGGGGACTAGCGGGGGAATACGAGCAGTACTTC.

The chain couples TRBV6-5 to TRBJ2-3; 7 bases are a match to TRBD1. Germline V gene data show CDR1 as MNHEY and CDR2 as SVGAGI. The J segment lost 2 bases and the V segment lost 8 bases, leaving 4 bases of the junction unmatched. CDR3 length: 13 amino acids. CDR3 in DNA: TGTGCCAGCCCCGGGACAGTCACAGATACGCAGTATTTT. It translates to CASPGTVTDTQYF.

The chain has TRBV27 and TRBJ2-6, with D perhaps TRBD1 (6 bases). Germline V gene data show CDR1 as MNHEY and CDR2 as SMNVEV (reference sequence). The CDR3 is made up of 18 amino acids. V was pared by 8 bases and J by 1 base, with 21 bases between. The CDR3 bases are TGTGCCAGCCCAAAGGGACCAGGGGATGTGTCTGGGGCCAACGTCCTGACTTTC. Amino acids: CASPKGPGDVSGANVLTF.

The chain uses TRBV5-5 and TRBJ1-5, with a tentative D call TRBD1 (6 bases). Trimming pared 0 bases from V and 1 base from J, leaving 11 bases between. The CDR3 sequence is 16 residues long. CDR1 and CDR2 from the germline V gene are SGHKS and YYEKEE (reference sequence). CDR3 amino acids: CASSLAIGGSNQPQHF. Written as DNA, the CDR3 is TGTGCCAGCAGCTTGGCCATAGGGGGAAGCAATCAGCCCCAGCATTTT.

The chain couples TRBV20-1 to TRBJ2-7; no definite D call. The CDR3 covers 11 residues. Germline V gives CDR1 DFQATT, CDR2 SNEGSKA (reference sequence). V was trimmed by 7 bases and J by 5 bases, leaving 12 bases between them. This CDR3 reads CSVPLYHEQYF. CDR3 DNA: TGCAGTGTTCCCCTCTACCACGAGCAGTACTTC.

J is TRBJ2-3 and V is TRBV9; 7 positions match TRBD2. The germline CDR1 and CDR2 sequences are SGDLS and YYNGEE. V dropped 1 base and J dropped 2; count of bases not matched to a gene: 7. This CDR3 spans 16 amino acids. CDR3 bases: TGTGCCAGCAGCGTAAGCCCCCGGGGGGACACAGATACGCAGTATTTT. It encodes CASSVSPRGDTDTQYF.

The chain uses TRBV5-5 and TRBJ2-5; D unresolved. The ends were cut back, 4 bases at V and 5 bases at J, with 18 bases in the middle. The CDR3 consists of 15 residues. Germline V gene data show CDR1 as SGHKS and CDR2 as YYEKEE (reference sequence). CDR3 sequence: CASSLNTEWLETQYF. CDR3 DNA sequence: TGTGCCAGCAGCCTCAACACAGAGTGGCTCGAGACCCAGTACTTC. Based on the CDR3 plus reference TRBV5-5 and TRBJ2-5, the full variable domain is DAGVTQSPTHLIKTRGQQVTLRCSPISGHKSVSWYQQVLGQGPQFIFQYYEKEERGRGNFPDRFSARQFPNYSSELNVNALLLGDSALYLCASSLNTEWLETQYFGPGTRLLVL.

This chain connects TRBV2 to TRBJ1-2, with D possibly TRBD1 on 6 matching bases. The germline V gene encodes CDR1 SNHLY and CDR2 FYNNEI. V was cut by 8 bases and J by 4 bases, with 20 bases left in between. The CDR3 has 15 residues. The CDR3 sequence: CASRMGAQSTYGYTF. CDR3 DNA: TGTGCCAGCCGCATGGGGGCCCAAAGTACCTATGGCTACACCTTC.

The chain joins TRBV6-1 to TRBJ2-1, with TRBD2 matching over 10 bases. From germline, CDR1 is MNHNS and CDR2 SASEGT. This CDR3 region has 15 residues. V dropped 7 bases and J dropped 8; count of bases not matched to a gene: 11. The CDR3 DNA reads TGTGCCAGCAAGATGGGACTAGCGTATGACGATGAGCAGTTCTTC. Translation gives CASKMGLAYDDEQFF.

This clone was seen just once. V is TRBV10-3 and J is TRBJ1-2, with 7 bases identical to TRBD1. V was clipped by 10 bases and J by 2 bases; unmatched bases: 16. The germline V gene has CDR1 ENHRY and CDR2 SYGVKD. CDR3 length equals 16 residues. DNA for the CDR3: TGTGCCAGCAGCAGAGGACAGGCTTACTTGAACTATGGCTACACCTTC. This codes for CASSRGQAYLNYGYTF.

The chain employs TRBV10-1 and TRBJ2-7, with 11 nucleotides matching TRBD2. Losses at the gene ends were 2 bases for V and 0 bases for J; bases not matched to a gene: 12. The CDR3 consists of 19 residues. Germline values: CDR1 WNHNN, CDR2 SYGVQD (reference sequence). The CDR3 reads CASSEPETSGITSSYEQYF. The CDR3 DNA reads TGCGCCAGCAGTGAGCCGGAGACTAGCGGGATCACCAGCTCCTACGAGCAGTACTTC.

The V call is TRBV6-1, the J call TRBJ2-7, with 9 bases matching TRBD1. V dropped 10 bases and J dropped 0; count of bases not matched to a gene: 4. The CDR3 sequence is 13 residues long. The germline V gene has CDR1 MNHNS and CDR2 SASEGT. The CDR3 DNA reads TGTGCCACGGGGGACAGGGCCTCCTACGAGCAGTACTTC. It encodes CATGDRASYEQYF.

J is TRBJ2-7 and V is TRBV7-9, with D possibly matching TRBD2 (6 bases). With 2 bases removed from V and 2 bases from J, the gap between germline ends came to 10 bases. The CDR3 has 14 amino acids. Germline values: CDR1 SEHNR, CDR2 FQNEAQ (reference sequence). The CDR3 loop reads CASSLQGGAYEQYF. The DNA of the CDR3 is TGTGCCAGCAGCTTACAAGGCGGGGCCTACGAGCAGTACTTC.